This TCR beta chain is drawn from a study of control samples from healthy donors and cancer patients. The V gene lost 0 bases and the J gene lost 4 bases, with 10 bases spanning the gap. This CDR3 comprises 15 residues. Germline loops: CDR1 LGHDT, CDR2 YNNKEL (reference sequence). Some clones are missing from TCRdb's copy, which holds only in-frame ones; the method was immunoSEQ multiplex PCR. The sample comprises fewer than 200,000 clones, 85% to 95% of which are singletons, and roughly 1.5% rests with the top ten. This clonotype was sampled from a man younger than 30 in good health. The sequenced sample was blood. V gene TRBV3-1 (or the pseudogene TRBV3-2) combines with J gene TRBJ1-3, with a weak D call TRBD1 (5 bases). CDR3 DNA: TGTGCCAGCAGCCAAGATGAAAACAGGGGAAACACCATATATTTT. Translation: CASSQDENRGNTIYF.